Below, 19 T cell receptor beta chains from the same sample are listed, as sequenced in a study of blood T cells in healthy people across ages. For the second PCR, which ran for 7 to 11 cycles, a sample-barcoded 5' primer and a J-beta primer mix were used. TCRdb called the 5' RACE reads again in MiXCR, with one record for every CDR3 protein. Of about 800,000 distinct CDR3 sequences in the sample, about 25% were seen once. This sample also belongs to another study, concerning T cells of mothers and their children.

Sequencing was performed on blood. Every receptor here comes from a boy aged 5-17 years in good health.

This clonotype appeared a few times. The chain employs TRBV29-1 and TRBJ1-2; unclear D gene. The CDR3 runs 14 residues. The V gene lost 8 bases and the J gene lost 6 bases, with 22 bases spanning the gap. CDR1 SQVTM and CDR2 ANQGSEA come from the germline V gene. This CDR3 is CSFRRGELWNGYTF. CDR3 bases: TGCAGCTTTCGGAGAGGCGAGCTGTGGAATGGCTACACCTTC.

In its sample, this clonotype was seen a few times. The CDR3 sequence: CSARLPDTQYF. The CDR3 nucleotides are TGCAGTGCTCGACTTCCAGATACGCAGTATTTT. The chain uses TRBV20-1 and TRBJ2-3; D unclear. Per germline, CDR1 DFQATT and CDR2 SNEGSKA (reference sequence). The CDR3 is 11 residues long. The V end lost 5 bases, the J end lost 4 bases, and 7 bases lay between the germline ends.

V gene TRBV20-1 combines with J gene TRBJ1-3, with D possibly being TRBD1 (6 bases). This CDR3 has 15 residues. Trimming removed 6 bases from V and 4 bases from J, with 19 bases in between. Germline V gene lookup returns CDR1 DFQATT and CDR2 SNEGSKA (reference sequence). As DNA, the CDR3 is TGCAGTGCCCTTACAGGGTACCTAAAGGGAAACACCATATATTTT. Translation: CSALTGYLKGNTIYF.

The chain is built from TRBV14 and TRBJ2-1; 12 bases are a match to TRBD2. V lost 4 bases and J lost 7; bases outside the gene matches: 5. Germline V gene data show CDR1 as SGHDN and CDR2 as FVKESK. The CDR3 is 15 amino acids. The CDR3 reads CASSPTLAGGNEQFF. The CDR3 nucleotides read TGTGCCAGCAGCCCCACACTAGCGGGAGGTAATGAGCAGTTCTTC.

The V call is TRBV3-1, the J call TRBJ2-5, with 8 bases matching TRBD2. This CDR3 has 14 residues. Trimming removed 1 base from V and 6 bases from J; junction bases left unmatched: 4. Germline loops: CDR1 LGHDT, CDR2 YNNKEL (reference sequence). Here the CDR3 reads CASSQGAGVQTQYF. The CDR3 DNA reads TGTGCCAGCAGCCAAGGAGCGGGAGTGCAGACCCAGTACTTC.

This clonotype was counted a few times. V gene TRBV7-2 combines with J gene TRBJ2-5; D remains ambiguous. The assigned J gene may be wrong: the sequence end matches TRBJ2-7 better. The CDR3 runs to 13 residues. The germline CDR1 and CDR2 sequences are SGHTA and FQGNSA. For the CDR3, the DNA is TGTGCCAGCAGCTTAGTAGTAGTTTCCGAGCAGTACTTC. Its protein product is CASSLVVVSEQYF.

The chain carries TRBV5-1 and TRBJ2-1; D possibly corresponds to TRBD1 (5 bases). This CDR3 region has 15 residues. CDR1 is SGHRS, CDR2 YFSETQ, per germline. V was shortened by 4 bases and J by 3 bases, with 14 bases between the two germline ends. The DNA of the CDR3 is TGCGCCAGCAGCGCGGACACTACCGACTACAATGAGCAGTTCTTC. This sequence encodes CASSADTTDYNEQFF.

This clonotype was counted many times. V gene TRBV27 combines with J gene TRBJ2-5; TRBD1 might be the D (6 bases). Germline loops: CDR1 MNHEY, CDR2 SMNVEV (reference sequence). CDR3 length: 12 residues. With 6 bases removed from V and 5 bases from J, the gap between germline ends came to 10 bases. CDR3 sequence reads: CASRGTSETQYF. DNA of the CDR3: TGTGCCAGCAGAGGGACATCGGAGACCCAGTACTTC.

The genes are TRBV4-3 and TRBJ2-2, with D tentatively TRBD1 or TRBD2 (5 bases each). From germline, CDR1 is LGHNA and CDR2 YSLEER. V was pared by 3 bases and J by 6 bases, with 26 bases between. The CDR3 has 19 residues. The CDR3 DNA reads TGCGCCAGCAGCCAGAGGCTCATGTGGGGGACCGAGGGAGCCGGGGAGCTGTTTTTT. Protein: CASSQRLMWGTEGAGELFF.

This clonotype was counted between two and nine times. V usage is TRBV20-1 and J usage is TRBJ2-2; D assignment may be TRBD1 or TRBD2 (5 bases each). The CDR3 has 14 residues. Germline values: CDR1 DFQATT, CDR2 SNEGSKA (reference sequence). V was trimmed by 6 bases and J by 0 bases, leaving 11 bases between them. CDR3 sequence reads: CSAETGPNTGELFF. CDR3 DNA sequence: TGCAGTGCGGAGACGGGACCGAACACCGGGGAGCTGTTTTTT.

The rearrangement uses TRBV29-1 and TRBJ2-3, with 9 bases lining up with TRBD1. The germline gives CDR1 SQVTM, CDR2 ANQGSEA. The V and J ends lost 0 bases and 2 bases, in that order; junction bases with no gene match: 3. The CDR3 length is 15 residues. The CDR3 nucleotides are TGCAGCGTTGAAGAACGGACAGGGGCCACAGATACGCAGTATTTT. Translation: CSVEERTGATDTQYF.

This rearrangement joins TRBV7-2 to TRBJ2-7, with a weak D call TRBD1 (6 bases). From germline, CDR1 is SGHTA and CDR2 FQGNSA. The V end was cut by 5 bases, the J end by 1 base, with 18 bases between. The length of the CDR3 is 16 residues. The CDR3 spells CASSVSPGALSYEQYF. The CDR3 DNA is TGTGCCAGCAGCGTTTCCCCAGGGGCCCTGTCCTACGAGCAGTACTTC.

This clonotype was detected only a few times. The rearrangement links TRBV4-3 to TRBJ2-3; 9 nucleotides match TRBD1. Per the germline V gene, CDR1 is LGHNA and CDR2 is YSLEER. Trimming took 2 bases from V and 6 from J; bases not matched to a gene: 12. This CDR3 has 17 amino acids. CDR3 nucleotides: TGCGCCAGCAGCCAACAACGAACCGGGACAGGGCCCGATACGCAGTATTTT. It encodes CASSQQRTGTGPDTQYF.

This clonotype was counted ten times or more. A clone one base away is much larger, so this may be a read error. V and J are TRBV6-6 and TRBJ1-3; D perhaps matches TRBD1 (6 bases). This CDR3 contains 13 residues. In germline, CDR1 is MNHNY, CDR2 SVGAGI (reference sequence). The CDR3 sequence: CASRDSSGNAIYF. The CDR3 nucleotides are TGTGCCAGCAGGGACAGCTCTGGAAACGCCATATATTTT.

In this sample, this clonotype turned up many times. This chain uses TRBV29-1 with TRBJ2-7; 10 bases are shared with TRBD2. The CDR3 sequence is 14 residues long. V was clipped by 4 bases and J by 3 bases; unmatched bases: 6. Germline CDR1 SQVTM, CDR2 ANQGSEA. CDR3 bases: TGCAGCGTTGTATATAGCGGGAGGAACTACGAGCAGTACTTC. This encodes CSVVYSGRNYEQYF.

The sample holds one count of this clonotype. The chain joins TRBV20-1 to TRBJ2-3; unclear D gene. Germline CDR1 DFQATT, CDR2 SNEGSKA (reference sequence). Trimming cost V 6 bases and J 6 bases, with 10 bases left between them. The CDR3 runs 11 residues. The CDR3 region has the DNA TGCAGTGCCGAAACTTTGGATACGCAGTATTTT. Translation gives CSAETLDTQYF.

Of note for this clonotype: The junction departs from the called germline gene at one end, perhaps through a read error. CDR3 region: CTSSLTQLAGVLALGNEQFF. CDR3 in DNA: TGTACCAGCAGCTTAACTCAACTAGCGGGAGTATTGGCCCTGGGCAATGAGCAGTTCTTC. The rearrangement joins TRBV7-8 to TRBJ2-5, with 11 bases fitting TRBD2. Matching the DNA end better, TRBJ2-1 makes the J call doubtful. CDR3 length: 20 residues. Per germline, CDR1 SGHVS and CDR2 FQNEAQ.

The gene calls are TRBV7-9 and TRBJ1-1, with 7 bases that match TRBD1. J gave up 10 bases and V 3 bases, and 2 bases lay outside the gene matches. This CDR3 is built from 11 residues. CDR1 and CDR2 (germline): SEHNR, FQNEAQ (reference sequence). The CDR3 DNA sequence: TGTGCCAGCAGCTTCACAGGGGTAGCTTTCTTT. Its protein is CASSFTGVAFF.

The chain employs TRBV11-2 and TRBJ1-1; D not resolved. The CDR3 consists of 15 residues. Trimming removed 0 bases at V and 0 bases at J, with 8 bases between. Looked up from germline, CDR1 is SGHAT and CDR2 is FQNNGV. CDR3 nucleotides: TGTGCCAGCAGCTTAGACTCGGGCCTGAACACTGAAGCTTTCTTT. This translates into CASSLDSGLNTEAFF.